The clone carrying this T cell receptor (beta chain) occurred a few times. Unique molecular identifiers were used in preparing the TCRbeta library. TCRdb reprocessed the PCR reads via MiXCR and lists one record per CDR3 protein. The sample carries a few hundred thousand distinct CDR3 sequences, 18% recorded once. This entry belongs to a study of T-cell reconstitution after alpha-beta-depleted transplantation in children. The receptor's source is a human donor who donated a stem cell graft to a child with acute lymphoblastic leukemia. Sequenced material: PBMCs from the stem cell graft donor, taken from the stem cell graft.

In DNA form, the CDR3 reads TGTGCCAGCAGCTGGGGACTAGCGGGGATATACGAGCAGTACTTC. Protein product: CASSWGLAGIYEQYF. V gene TRBV5-6 combines with J gene TRBJ2-7; 13 bases line up with TRBD2. Per germline, CDR1 SGHDT and CDR2 YYEEEE. V lost 3 bases to trimming and J lost 4 bases; unmatched junction nucleotides: 4. The CDR3 covers 15 residues.